This T cell receptor beta chain is from a study of cytomegalovirus exposure and HLA in healthy donors (dated by TCRdb to 2016 to 2017). Describing the broader study: The 650 to 800 repertoires of the first cohort and the roughly 120 validation repertoires were produced on the same platform, according to a later analysis. The study aimed to test whether cataloging public T cell receptors could reveal signatures of past pathogen exposure. Besides the first cohort of 500 to 700 subjects, a separate validation cohort made up of 120 different subjects was used. High-throughput TCR immunosequencing, statistical association of individual TCRs with disease status, and machine learning were combined to predict cytomegalovirus infection status.

With regard to this clone: Its target antigen remains unknown. No per-base quality is available; no much larger clone lies one base away.

The study at large found these results: The classifier was reported to diagnose cytomegalovirus status with high specificity and sensitivity in both the original cohort and the validation cohort. While some public TCRs were present in many individuals, most TCR sequences turned up only very rarely across donors. The study gave a list of 150 to 200 TCR beta chains associated with cytomegalovirus. All 120 or so repertoires were used to score co-occurrence in the validation cohort in a later analysis, because that analysis had no HLA typing for the cohort. Of the cluster scores, around 95% were above 0 in a later analysis, which found that TCRs clustered in the first cohort also tended to co-occur in the 110 or so validation repertoires. In vitro tests confirmed that three of the cytomegalovirus-associated TCR beta chains recognize cytomegalovirus antigens. The authors suggested that the approach could potentially be generalized to other disease states and immunological phenotypes.

The donors were included in the validation cohort of 90 to 150 subjects, a group kept apart from the approximately 650-subject first cohort. The library was obtained by the immunoSEQ multiplex PCR assay. Per the original workflow: A statistical classification framework was developed to diagnose cytomegalovirus status using the catalog of TCR beta chain sequences. In TCRdb, the immuneACCESS table is reduced to in-frame sequences with V and J assigned. These tables do not hold every clone; where another copy was compared, an unresolved V gene accounts for under half, and the others remain unexplained. The V and J calls and the clone size are those of that table, but D and trimming were determined from the DNA. The sample profile shows some 290,000 clones; roughly 88% of them were found once. In total, the top ten clones hold more than 0.95% of the sample. The CDR3 measures 14 amino acids from cysteine to phenylalanine. Only the CDR3 DNA stays, 42 bases, in frame from base 1. Reading the germline V gene (reference sequence) gives CDR1 LNHDA and CDR2 SQIVND. For this chain, trimming is 3 bases at the V end and 1 base at the J end, and the number of junction bases without a gene match is 2.

The TCR originated in a man aged 25 to 45 in good health and CMV-seronegative. The rearranged chain carries TRBV19 and TRBJ1-2, with 7 central nucleotides matching TRBD1. The source material was PBMCs. The CDR3 reads as follows: CASSMTGINYGYTF. The nucleotides read TGTGCCAGTAGTATGACAGGGATTAACTATGGCTACACCTTC.